This entry lists 31 T cell receptor beta chains sequenced from one sample in a study of cytomegalovirus exposure and HLA in healthy donors (dated by TCRdb to the late 2010s). The protocol used for the library was the immunoSEQ multiplex PCR assay. The multiplex PCR relied on a mix of 60 forward primers for TCR Vbeta segments and 13 reverse primers for TCR Jbeta segments. TCRdb mirrors the immuneACCESS table, restricted to in-frame sequences. Some clones are absent from its copies; in checked studies, under half trace to an unresolved V gene, and the reason for the others is unknown. This sample comprises a few hundred thousand clones, 70% to 85% of them detected only once. Less than 3.5% of the sample lies in the top ten. Material: PBMCs. The receptors stem from an older woman in good health and CMV-seropositive.

The rearrangement links TRBV6-6 to TRBJ1-1; no clear D. The V end was cut by 2 bases, the J end by 1 base, with 2 bases between. The CDR3 spans 12 residues. Germline CDR1 MNHNY, CDR2 SVGAGI (reference sequence). The CDR3 region has the DNA TGTGCCAGCAGTTACCAGAACACTGAAGCTTTCTTT. It encodes CASSYQNTEAFF.

The DNA for the CDR3 is TGTGCCTGGAGTAGCGGGGCAAACTACAATGAGCAGTTCTTC. Amino acids: CAWSSGANYNEQFF. This chain joins TRBV30 and TRBJ2-1, with 7 nucleotides matching TRBD2. J lost 3 bases, V lost 2 bases, and 4 bases had no gene match. This CDR3 has 14 residues. The germline V gene has CDR1 GTSNPN and CDR2 SVGIG (reference sequence).

This clone was found a few times. The rearrangement joins TRBV28 to TRBJ2-7, with 8 bases that match TRBD1. Germline lookup yields CDR1 MDHEN and CDR2 SYDVKM. CDR3 length: 15 amino acids. V lost 4 bases and J lost 3; bases outside the gene matches: 8. Here the CDR3 DNA reads TGTGCCAGCAGTTCCCCGGGACAGGCGGACTACGAGCAGTACTTC. Protein product: CASSSPGQADYEQYF.

The chain links TRBV2 to TRBJ2-7; 7 positions match TRBD2. From germline, CDR1 is SNHLY and CDR2 FYNNEI. This CDR3 is built from 15 residues. The ends lost 6 bases at V and 0 bases at J; junction bases unmatched: 8. The CDR3 DNA is TGTGCCAGCAGGAAACGGCTAGCGGTCTCCTACGAGCAGTACTTC. Translation: CASRKRLAVSYEQYF.

The chain joins TRBV9 to TRBJ2-7, with a weak D call TRBD1 (5 bases). Germline CDR1 and CDR2: SGDLS and YYNGEE. Trimming left V 4 bases short and J 2 bases short, with 16 bases between. The CDR3 consists of 15 residues. The CDR3 coding sequence is TGTGCCAGCAGCTTCAGTAGTCAGGACACCTACGAGCAGTACTTC. Translated, it gives CASSFSSQDTYEQYF.

V is TRBV7-7 and J is TRBJ2-7; perhaps TRBD1 as D (6 bases). Per germline, CDR1 SSHAT and CDR2 FNYEAQ (reference sequence). The CDR3 has 13 residues. V dropped 5 bases and J dropped 6 bases, with 14 bases sitting between them. The CDR3 sequence: CASSPGVAGEQYF. The CDR3 coding sequence is TGTGCCAGCAGCCCAGGGGTGGCAGGCGAGCAGTACTTC. The whole variable domain, filled in from reference TRBV7-7 and TRBJ2-7, reads GAGVSQSPRYKVTKRGQDVTLRCDPISSHATLYWYQQALGQGPEFLTYFNYEAQPDKSGLPSDRFSAERPEGSISTLTIQRTEQRDSAMYRCASSPGVAGEQYFGPGTRLTVT.

The rearrangement links TRBV2 to TRBJ2-4; 11 bases are a match to TRBD2. The germline V gene has CDR1 SNHLY and CDR2 FYNNEI. Trimming at V came to 4 bases and at J to 8 bases, leaving 7 bases not matched to a gene. The CDR3 totals 15 residues. CDR3 sequence (DNA): TGTGCCAGCAGTGGACGACTAGCGGGAATGGACATTCAGTACTTC. Protein: CASSGRLAGMDIQYF. The variable domain in full, completed from reference TRBV2 and TRBJ2-4, reads EPEVTQTPSHQVTQMGQEVILRCVPISNHLYFYWYRQILGQKVEFLVSFYNNEISEKSEIFDDQFSVERPDGSNFTLKIRSTKLEDSAMYFCASSGRLAGMDIQYFGAGTRLSVL.

The V and J genes are TRBV10-3 and TRBJ2-2; a possible D gene is TRBD1 (6 bases). This CDR3 has 14 amino acids. The V gene lost 7 bases and the J gene lost 6 bases, with 15 bases spanning the gap. Per germline, CDR1 ENHRY and CDR2 SYGVKD. The CDR3 DNA reads as TGTGCCATCAATCGGGGTACAGGGTCCGGGGAGCTGTTTTTT. Residues: CAINRGTGSGELFF.

This clone was observed a few times. J is TRBJ1-2 and V is TRBV27; 9 bases align to TRBD1. V was clipped by 3 bases and J by 8 bases; unmatched bases: 4. The CDR3 has 13 amino acids. Germline-derived CDR1 and CDR2 are MNHEY and SMNVEV (reference sequence). CDR3 amino acids: CASSFDRGEGYTF. DNA of the CDR3: TGTGCCAGCAGTTTCGACAGGGGGGAAGGCTACACCTTC.

The chain recombines TRBV4-1 with TRBJ2-5, with TRBD2 matching over 11 bases. Judging by the DNA end, TRBJ2-7 fits better; the J call may be wrong. CDR1 and CDR2 (germline): MGHRA, YSYEKL. The CDR3 loop spans 14 amino acids. CDR3 DNA: TGCGCCAGCAGCCGACTAGCGGGGTTCTACGAGCAGTACTTC. Protein sequence: CASSRLAGFYEQYF.

J is TRBJ1-5 and V is TRBV5-4; D perhaps matches TRBD1 (6 bases). The CDR3 covers 14 residues. Germline lookup yields CDR1 SGHNT and CDR2 YYREEE (reference sequence). V gave up 0 bases and J gave up 6 bases, with 10 bases separating them. DNA of the CDR3: TGTGCCAGCAGCTTGGCGGGGGGCAGTCAGCCCCAGCATTTT. Amino acids: CASSLAGGSQPQHF.

The chain links TRBV5-4 to TRBJ1-4, with 9 bases fitting TRBD1. J lost 8 bases, V lost 4 bases, and 6 bases had no gene match. The germline CDR1 and CDR2 sequences are SGHNT and YYREEE (reference sequence). The CDR3 length is 14 residues. The CDR3, as DNA: TGTGCCAGCAGCCAACAGGGGGCGGTCGAAAAACTGTTTTTT. Translated: CASSQQGAVEKLFF.

The chain recombines TRBV10-2 with TRBJ2-7; 13 bases are a match to TRBD2. CDR3 length: 15 residues. V was clipped by 4 bases and J by 1 base; unmatched bases: 1. Per germline, CDR1 WSHSY and CDR2 SAAADI. CDR3 DNA: TGCGCCAGCAGTGCGACTAGCGGGAGGTCCTACGAGCAGTACTTC. Amino acid sequence: CASSATSGRSYEQYF.

This chain connects TRBV28 to TRBJ1-1; possible D gene TRBD1, 5 bases. The germline gives CDR1 MDHEN, CDR2 SYDVKM. This CDR3 has 12 amino acids. Between the trimmed V and J ends, which lost 7 bases and 6 bases, there was a span of 12 bases. The CDR3 region is CASTLWGAEAFF. DNA for the CDR3: TGTGCCAGCACCTTGTGGGGGGCTGAAGCTTTCTTT.

The chain couples TRBV5-4 to TRBJ2-5, with D possibly being TRBD2 (7 bases). The DNA end lines up better with TRBJ2-7; the J call may be wrong. The CDR3 length is 16 residues. Germline V gene data show CDR1 as SGHNT and CDR2 as YYREEE (reference sequence). The CDR3 loop is CASSLGGAAINYEQYF. Here the CDR3 DNA reads TGTGCCAGCAGCTTAGGGGGGGCCGCGATTAACTACGAGCAGTACTTC.

This clone was found once. V and J are TRBV5-6 and TRBJ2-5; D gene ambiguous. V gave up 2 bases and J gave up 5 bases, with 4 bases separating them. Germline V gene lookup returns CDR1 SGHDT and CDR2 YYEEEE. This CDR3 is 11 amino acids long. The CDR3 DNA is TGTGCCAGCAGCTTTCAGGAGACCCAGTACTTC. Translating gives CASSFQETQYF. Full variable domain (outside the CDR3, taken from reference TRBV5-6 and TRBJ2-5): DAGVTQSPTHLIKTRGQQVTLRCSPKSGHDTVSWYQQALGQGPQFIFQYYEEEERQRGNFPDRFSGHQFPNYSSELNVNALLLGDSALYLCASSFQETQYFGPGTRLLVL.

The chain recombines TRBV19 with TRBJ2-2; 10 bases agree with TRBD2. V dropped 5 bases and J dropped 6; count of bases not matched to a gene: 6. CDR3 length equals 15 residues. Germline CDR1 is LNHDA and CDR2 is SQIVND (reference sequence). The CDR3 DNA sequence: TGTGCCAGTAGTGTTAGCGGGGGGTATTCCGGGGAGCTGTTTTTT. It encodes CASSVSGGYSGELFF.

As DNA, the CDR3 is TGTGCCAGCAGCCCGGACAGGAACAATGAGCAGTTCTTC. Amino acids: CASSPDRNNEQFF. V usage is TRBV6-5 and J usage is TRBJ2-1; TRBD1 aligns across 7 bases. This CDR3 spans 13 amino acids. Germline assignment: CDR1 MNHEY and CDR2 SVGAGI. Trimming at V came to 6 bases and at J to 5 bases, leaving 4 bases not matched to a gene.

The chain has TRBV19 and TRBJ2-1; D gene unclear. Trimming stripped 0 bases from V and 4 bases from J, with 7 bases between. Per the germline V gene, CDR1 is LNHDA and CDR2 is SQIVND (reference sequence). This CDR3 has 14 residues. DNA of the CDR3: TGTGCCAGTAGTATAGATCGCAGTTACAATGAGCAGTTCTTC. Amino acids: CASSIDRSYNEQFF.

The genes are TRBV10-3 and TRBJ2-7; D is unresolved. V was trimmed by 2 bases and J by 2 bases, leaving 19 bases between them. Germline CDR1 is ENHRY and CDR2 is SYGVKD. The CDR3 has 17 amino acids. The CDR3 bases are TGTGCCATCAGTGAGGAGGATTTTGATGTACTAACCTACGAGCAGTACTTC. Residues: CAISEEDFDVLTYEQYF.

V gene TRBV6-1 combines with J gene TRBJ2-3, with D possibly TRBD2 on 6 matching bases. From germline, CDR1 is MNHNS and CDR2 SASEGT. V dropped 0 bases and J dropped 1 base, with 11 bases sitting between them. CDR3 length: 16 residues. CDR3 sequence (DNA): TGTGCCAGCAGTGAAGCGGGGGGATTCGGCACAGATACGCAGTATTTT. Its protein is CASSEAGGFGTDTQYF.

This clone has just one count. The chain uses TRBV6-5 and TRBJ2-1, with TRBD2 matching 10 bases. Germline CDR1 is MNHEY and CDR2 is SVGAGI. The CDR3 runs 15 residues. J lost 4 bases, V lost 6 bases, and 6 bases had no gene match. CDR3 loop: CASRGLAEGYNEQFF. The DNA for the CDR3 is TGTGCCAGCAGAGGACTAGCGGAGGGTTACAATGAGCAGTTCTTC.

The chain links TRBV6-1 to TRBJ2-7; no firm D call. V lost 1 base, J lost 3 bases, and 10 bases lay in between. This CDR3 contains 14 residues. Looked up from germline, CDR1 is MNHNS and CDR2 is SASEGT. CDR3 coding DNA: TGTGCCAGCAGTGAAGGGGCCGGCATCTACGAGCAGTACTTC. Translated, it gives CASSEGAGIYEQYF.

The V and J genes are TRBV7-9 and TRBJ1-6; TRBD1 agrees at 7 bases. With V trimmed by 7 bases and J by 1 base, 7 bases remained unmatched. This CDR3 is 16 amino acids long. Germline CDR1 reads SEHNR; CDR2 reads FQNEAQ (reference sequence). The DNA of the CDR3 is TGTGCCAGCACCGTGGGGGGACAGTCCTATAATTCACCCCTCCACTTT. Translation: CASTVGGQSYNSPLHF.

V usage is TRBV19 and J usage is TRBJ2-1; unclear D gene. The V gene's germline CDR1 is LNHDA and CDR2 SQIVND (reference sequence). Deletions cut 8 bases from V and 4 bases from J, with 9 bases between. The CDR3 extends over 12 amino acids. The CDR3 nucleotides read TGTGCCAGTGGAGATGTTTACAATGAGCAGTTCTTC. It specifies CASGDVYNEQFF.

The CDR3: CASSPSREVNEKLFF. Here the CDR3 DNA reads TGTGCCAGCAGCCCGTCAAGAGAAGTTAATGAAAAACTGTTTTTT. V is TRBV21-1 and J is TRBJ1-4. TRBV21-1 is described as a pseudogene. The CDR3 contains 15 residues.

Only one count was recorded for this clone. The V gene is TRBV10-2, the J gene TRBJ2-4; D might be TRBD1 (6 bases). Per germline, CDR1 WSHSY and CDR2 SAAADI. The V end lost 6 bases, the J end lost 1 base, and 16 bases lay between the germline ends. The CDR3 length is 16 residues. The CDR3 here is CASRMQTQGAKNIQYF. In DNA form, the CDR3 reads TGCGCCAGCAGAATGCAAACGCAGGGGGCCAAAAACATTCAGTACTTC.

In this sample, this clone turned up a few times. J is TRBJ2-7 and V is TRBV6-6, with D maybe TRBD2 (6 bases). The CDR3 is 14 residues long. V was shortened by 6 bases and J by 0 bases, with 12 bases between the two germline ends. Germline CDR1 and CDR2: MNHNY and SVGAGI (reference sequence). CDR3 sequence: CASRRDGSSYEQYF. The CDR3 region has the DNA TGTGCCAGCAGGCGGGACGGGAGCTCCTACGAGCAGTACTTC.

This chain uses TRBV5-6 with TRBJ2-1, with 7 bases matching TRBD1. The CDR3 has 15 residues. CDR1 and CDR2 from the germline V gene are SGHDT and YYEEEE. V dropped 4 bases and J dropped 1; count of bases not matched to a gene: 5. The CDR3 DNA reads TGTGCCAGCAGCCCGGGACAGAAATCCTACAATGAGCAGTTCTTC. Amino acids: CASSPGQKSYNEQFF. The full variable domain, its missing parts supplied by reference TRBV5-6 and TRBJ2-1, is DAGVTQSPTHLIKTRGQQVTLRCSPKSGHDTVSWYQQALGQGPQFIFQYYEEEERQRGNFPDRFSGHQFPNYSSELNVNALLLGDSALYLCASSPGQKSYNEQFFGPGTRLTVL.

The rearrangement uses TRBV7-2 and TRBJ2-1; a weak D match, TRBD1 (6 bases). The germline gives CDR1 SGHTA, CDR2 FQGNSA. V lost 3 bases to trimming and J lost 5 bases, with 17 bases between them. The CDR3 has 16 residues. The CDR3 DNA follows: TGTGCCAGCAGCTTTGGGGGCGAGGGGGTCGACAATGAGCAGTTCTTC. The encoded protein is CASSFGGEGVDNEQFF.

This chain uses TRBV10-3 with TRBJ1-1; no clear D gene. CDR3 length equals 13 residues. Between the trimmed V and J ends, which lost 0 bases and 6 bases, there was a span of 8 bases. The V gene's germline CDR1 is ENHRY and CDR2 SYGVKD. CDR3 DNA sequence: TGTGCCATCAGTGAGTCGTGGGAGGCTGAAGCTTTCTTT. Protein sequence: CAISESWEAEAFF.